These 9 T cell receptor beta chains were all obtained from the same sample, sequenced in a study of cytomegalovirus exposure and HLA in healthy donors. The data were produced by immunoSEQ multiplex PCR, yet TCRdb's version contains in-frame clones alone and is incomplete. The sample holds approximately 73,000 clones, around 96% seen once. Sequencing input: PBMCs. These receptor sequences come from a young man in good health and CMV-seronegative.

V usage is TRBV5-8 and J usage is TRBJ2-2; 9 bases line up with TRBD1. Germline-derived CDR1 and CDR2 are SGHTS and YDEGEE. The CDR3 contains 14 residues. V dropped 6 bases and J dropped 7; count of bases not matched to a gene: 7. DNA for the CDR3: TGTGCCAGCATAAGGGACAGGGTTGACGGGGAGCTGTTTTTT. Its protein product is CASIRDRVDGELFF.

The CDR3 nucleotides read TGTGCCAGCTCACCACCGAGCACAGGGGGCACTGAAGCTTTCTTT. It specifies CASSPPSTGGTEAFF. The V gene is TRBV18, the J gene TRBJ1-1, with 8 positions matching TRBD1. Trimming removed 0 bases from V and 4 bases from J; junction bases left unmatched: 4. CDR3 length: 15 amino acids. The germline V gene encodes CDR1 KGHSH and CDR2 LQKENI.

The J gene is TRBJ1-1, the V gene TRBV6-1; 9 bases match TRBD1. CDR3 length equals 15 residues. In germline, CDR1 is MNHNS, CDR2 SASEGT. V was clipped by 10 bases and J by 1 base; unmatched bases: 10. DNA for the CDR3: TGTGCCATGGAGACGGGGACAGGGTCGAACACTGAAGCTTTCTTT. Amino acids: CAMETGTGSNTEAFF.

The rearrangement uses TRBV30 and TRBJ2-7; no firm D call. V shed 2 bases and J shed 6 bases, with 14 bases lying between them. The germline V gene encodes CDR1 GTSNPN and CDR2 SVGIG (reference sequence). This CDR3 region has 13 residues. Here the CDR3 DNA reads TGTGCCTGGAGTCTCAATGACATGTCCGAGCAGTACTTC. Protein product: CAWSLNDMSEQYF.

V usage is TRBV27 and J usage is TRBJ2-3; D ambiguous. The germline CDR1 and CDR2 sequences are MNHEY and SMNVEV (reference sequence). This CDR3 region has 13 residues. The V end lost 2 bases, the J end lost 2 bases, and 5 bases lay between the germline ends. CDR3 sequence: CASSLEYTDTQYF. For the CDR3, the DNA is TGTGCCAGCAGTTTAGAGTACACAGATACGCAGTATTTT.

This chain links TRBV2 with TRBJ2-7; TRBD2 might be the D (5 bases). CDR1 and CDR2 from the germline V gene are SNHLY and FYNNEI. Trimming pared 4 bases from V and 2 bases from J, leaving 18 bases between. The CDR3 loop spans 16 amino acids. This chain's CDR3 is CASSGEGWLVPYEQYF. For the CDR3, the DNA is TGTGCCAGCAGTGGAGAGGGATGGTTAGTTCCCTACGAGCAGTACTTC.

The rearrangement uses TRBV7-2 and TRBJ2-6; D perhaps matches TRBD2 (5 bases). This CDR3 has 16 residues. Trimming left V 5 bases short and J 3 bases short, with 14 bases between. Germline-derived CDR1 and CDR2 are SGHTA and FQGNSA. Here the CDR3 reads CASSPPGSGGANVLTF. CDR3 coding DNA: TGTGCCAGCAGCCCCCCGGGCAGCGGTGGGGCCAACGTCCTGACTTTC. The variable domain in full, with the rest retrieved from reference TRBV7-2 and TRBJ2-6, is GAGVSQSPSNKVTEKGKDVELRCDPISGHTALYWYRQSLGQGLEFLIYFQGNSAPDKSGLPSDRFSAERTGGSVSTLTIQRTQQEDSAVYLCASSPPGSGGANVLTFGAGSRLTVL.

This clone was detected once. The CDR3 DNA reads TGTGCCAGCAGCTTGGGAGGGACCCAAGAGACCCAGTACTTC. Protein: CASSLGGTQETQYF. The chain employs TRBV7-9 and TRBJ2-5; TRBD2 matches 7 bases. V shed 3 bases, J shed 1 base, and the junction held 2 bases outside the gene matches. This CDR3 region has 14 residues. From germline, CDR1 is SEHNR and CDR2 FQNEAQ (reference sequence).

CDR3 sequence (DNA): TGTGCCAGCAGTTTACTTGGGGGCGAAGAGACCCAGTACTTC. Translating gives CASSLLGGEETQYF. This sequence joins TRBV27 and TRBJ2-5, with D possibly matching TRBD1 (6 bases). This CDR3 comprises 14 residues. V was shortened by 2 bases and J by 3 bases, with 10 bases between the two germline ends. Germline values: CDR1 MNHEY, CDR2 SMNVEV (reference sequence).